These T cell receptor beta chains were read from a single sample in a study of shared clonotypes between healthy human individuals. Clones were read by immunoSEQ multiplex PCR, and TCRdb kept only the in-frame ones, dropping some. The table includes 900,000 to 1,200,000 clones, approximately 80% detected once. The sequenced sample consisted of memory CD4+ T cells from PBMCs. These receptors all stem from a man younger than 35 in good health. Some clones in this sample may be carry-over from other donors' samples. Each CDR3 is given with its conserved first and last residue. D genes are given only for firm matches. The size entry is marked missing in some rows and otherwise reads once, few, many or a size class.

CDR3 DNA: TGTGCCAGCAGCTTGTCGTGGGGTGGGACAGATACGCAGTATTTT
CDR3 protein: CASSLSWGGTDTQYF
V gene: TRBV11-3
J gene: TRBJ2-3
D gene: .
clone size: .

CDR3 DNA: TGTGCCAGCTCACCCGGACAGCTCAATCAGCCCCAGCATTTT
CDR3 protein: CASSPGQLNQPQHF
V gene: TRBV18
J gene: TRBJ1-5
D gene: .
clone size: .

CDR3 DNA: TGCGCCAGCAGCCAAGGCCTCGCTGCGGGGGCGCGAGGAAACACCATATATTTT
CDR3 protein: CASSQGLAAGARGNTIYF
V gene: TRBV4-3
J gene: TRBJ1-3
D gene: .
clone size: once

CDR3 DNA: TGTGCCAGCAGCGTCCGGCAGGGGGCAAATACCGGGGAGCTGTTTTTT
CDR3 protein: CASSVRQGANTGELFF
V gene: TRBV9
J gene: TRBJ2-2
D gene: TRBD1
clone size: .

CDR3 DNA: TGTGCCAGCAGTTATCAGAGGGGAGGCTACACCTTC
CDR3 protein: CASSYQRGGYTF
V gene: TRBV6-5
J gene: TRBJ1-2
D gene: .
clone size: .

CDR3 DNA: TGTGCCAGCACCATGACAGGGATTGGTGGCTACACCTTC
CDR3 protein: CASTMTGIGGYTF
V gene: TRBV28
J gene: TRBJ1-2
D gene: TRBD1
clone size: .

CDR3 DNA: TGCGCCAGCAGCCAAGAGCCAGGGGGCTGGGGGACCCAGTACTTC
CDR3 protein: CASSQEPGGWGTQYF
V gene: TRBV4-3
J gene: TRBJ2-5
D gene: TRBD1
clone size: .

CDR3 DNA: TGTGCCAGCAGTTACGGGACAGGGTGGGCCACTGAAGCTTTCTTT
CDR3 protein: CASSYGTGWATEAFF
V gene: TRBV6-5
J gene: TRBJ1-1
D gene: TRBD1
clone size: .

CDR3 DNA: TGTGCCTGGGTGGGACTAGGGGGGCCCAATGCACAGTTCTTC
CDR3 protein: CAWVGLGGPNAQFF
V gene: TRBV30
J gene: TRBJ2-1
D gene: TRBD2
clone size: .

CDR3 DNA: TGTGCCAGCAGCTCCATGAGCTCTACGTTAGAGCAGTACTTC
CDR3 protein: CASSSMSSTLEQYF
V gene: TRBV7-9
J gene: TRBJ2-7
D gene: .
clone size: few

CDR3 DNA: TGTGCCAGCAGTTTATCTGTGTCTAGCGGATCCTACGAGCAGTACTTC
CDR3 protein: CASSLSVSSGSYEQYF
V gene: TRBV28
J gene: TRBJ2-7
D gene: TRBD2
clone size: .

CDR3 DNA: TGTGCCAGCAGTTTACCCTTGGGGTCCGGGGGGCGATACTATGGCTACACCTTC
CDR3 protein: CASSLPLGSGGRYYGYTF
V gene: TRBV28
J gene: TRBJ1-2
D gene: .
clone size: .

CDR3 DNA: TGTGCCAGCAGTCCTCAGGGACTAGCGGGGGTCTACGAGCAGTACTTC
CDR3 protein: CASSPQGLAGVYEQYF
V gene: TRBV27
J gene: TRBJ2-7
D gene: TRBD2
clone size: .

CDR3 DNA: TGTGCCAGCAGCTTTTTGGAGCATCACCCCACAGATACGCAGTATTTT
CDR3 protein: CASSFLEHHPTDTQYF
V gene: TRBV5-6
J gene: TRBJ2-3
D gene: .
clone size: .

CDR3 DNA: TGTGCCAGCAGCTTATCGGCCGATACTACCTTGTTCTTC
CDR3 protein: CASSLSADTTLFF
V gene: TRBV7-7
J gene: TRBJ2-1
D gene: .
clone size: once

CDR3 DNA: TGTGCCAGCAGTTATCAGCCAGGAATCACAGATACGCAGTATTTT
CDR3 protein: CASSYQPGITDTQYF
V gene: TRBV6-5
J gene: TRBJ2-3
D gene: .
clone size: .

CDR3 DNA: TGTGCCAGCAGGGGGACAGGGGATAGCAATCAGCCCCAGCATTTT
CDR3 protein: CASRGTGDSNQPQHF
V gene: TRBV6-1
J gene: TRBJ1-5
D gene: TRBD1
clone size: .